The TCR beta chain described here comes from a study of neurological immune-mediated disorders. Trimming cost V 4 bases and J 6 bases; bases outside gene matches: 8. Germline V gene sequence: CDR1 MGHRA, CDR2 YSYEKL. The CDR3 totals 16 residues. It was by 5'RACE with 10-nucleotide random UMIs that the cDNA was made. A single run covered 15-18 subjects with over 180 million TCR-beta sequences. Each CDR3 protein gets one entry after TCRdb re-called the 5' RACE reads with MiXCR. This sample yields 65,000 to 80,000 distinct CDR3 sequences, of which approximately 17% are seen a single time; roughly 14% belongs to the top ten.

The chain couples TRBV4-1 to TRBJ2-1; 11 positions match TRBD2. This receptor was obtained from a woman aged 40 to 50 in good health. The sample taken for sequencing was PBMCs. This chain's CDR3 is CASSRASGRIGNEQFF. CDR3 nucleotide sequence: TGCGCCAGCAGCCGGGCTAGCGGGAGGATCGGCAATGAGCAGTTCTTC.